This T cell receptor (beta chain) was sequenced for a study of blood T cell repertoires in COVID-19. Germline-derived CDR1 and CDR2 are SGHAT and FQNNGV. Germline trimming cut 5 bases from V and 7 bases from J; bases unmatched to any gene: 6. The CDR3 spans 14 residues. Measured with immunoSEQ multiplex PCR; TCRdb has only the in-frame clones, and not every one. In the table there are around 150,000 clones, roughly three quarters of which are singletons. Sequenced sample: peripheral blood. This chain joins TRBV11-2 and TRBJ2-2, with TRBD1 matching 8 bases. The TCR comes from a man in his sixties with acute or convalescent COVID-19. CDR3 sequence: CASSAQGVGGELFF. The CDR3 nucleotides read TGTGCCAGCAGCGCACAGGGGGTTGGCGGGGAGCTGTTTTTT.